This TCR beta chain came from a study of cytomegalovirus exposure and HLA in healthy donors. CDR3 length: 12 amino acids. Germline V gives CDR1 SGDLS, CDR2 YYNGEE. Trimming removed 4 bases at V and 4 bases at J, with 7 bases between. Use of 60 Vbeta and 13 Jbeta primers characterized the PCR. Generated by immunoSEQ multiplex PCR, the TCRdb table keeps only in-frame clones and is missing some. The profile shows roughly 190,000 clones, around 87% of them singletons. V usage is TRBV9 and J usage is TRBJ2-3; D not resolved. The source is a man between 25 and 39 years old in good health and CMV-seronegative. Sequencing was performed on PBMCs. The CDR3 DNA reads TGTGCCAGCAGCCGTCTCTCAGATACGCAGTATTTT. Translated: CASSRLSDTQYF.